This T cell receptor (beta chain) was found in a study of CD8+ T cells in alopecia areata. RNA extraction and reverse transcription yielded cDNA as sequencing template. TCRdb keeps only in-frame clones here, not all; method: immunoSEQ multiplex PCR. The table lists about 130,000 clones, around 49% of them singletons, with about 19% in the top ten. With 10 bases clipped from V and 12 bases from J, the junction kept 10 bases outside the gene matches. Per germline, CDR1 MNHEY and CDR2 SMNVEV (reference sequence). This CDR3 is built from 11 residues. This clone was picked up a small number of times. This TCR derives from a human donor with alopecia areata. Sample: CD8+ T cells sorted from blood, taken at week 0. The chain recombines TRBV27 with TRBJ2-5; 8 positions agree with TRBD1. Written as DNA, the CDR3 is TGTGCCACTACGGACAGGGCCGTGGAGTACTTC. Amino acid sequence: CATTDRAVEYF.